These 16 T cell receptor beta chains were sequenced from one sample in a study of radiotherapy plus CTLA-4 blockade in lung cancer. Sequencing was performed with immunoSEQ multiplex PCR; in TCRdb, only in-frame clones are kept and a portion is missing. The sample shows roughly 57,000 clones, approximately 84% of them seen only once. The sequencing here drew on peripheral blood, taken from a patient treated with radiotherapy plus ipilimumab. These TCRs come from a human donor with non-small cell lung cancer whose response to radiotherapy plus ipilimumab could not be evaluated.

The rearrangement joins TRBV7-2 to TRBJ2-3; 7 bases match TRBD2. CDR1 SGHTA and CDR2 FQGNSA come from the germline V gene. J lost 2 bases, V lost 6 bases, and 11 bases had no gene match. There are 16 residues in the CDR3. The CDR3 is CASRVKAGRNTDTQYF. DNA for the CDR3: TGTGCCAGCAGGGTGAAAGCGGGGAGGAACACAGATACGCAGTATTTT.

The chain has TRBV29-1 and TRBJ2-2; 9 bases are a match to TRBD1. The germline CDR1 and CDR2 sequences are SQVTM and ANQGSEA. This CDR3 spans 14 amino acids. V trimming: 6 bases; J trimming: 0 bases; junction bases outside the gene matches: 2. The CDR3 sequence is CSVRQGANTGELFF. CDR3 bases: TGCAGCGTCCGACAGGGGGCGAACACCGGGGAGCTGTTTTTT.

This chain's CDR3 is CASSLGRGRETQYF. CDR3 nucleotide sequence: TGCGCCAGCAGCTTGGGCAGGGGGCGGGAGACCCAGTACTTC. The chain carries TRBV5-1 and TRBJ2-5; 8 bases match TRBD1. V shed 0 bases and J 5 bases; nucleotides not matched to a gene: 3. Germline V gene sequence: CDR1 SGHRS, CDR2 YFSETQ. The CDR3 length is 14 residues.

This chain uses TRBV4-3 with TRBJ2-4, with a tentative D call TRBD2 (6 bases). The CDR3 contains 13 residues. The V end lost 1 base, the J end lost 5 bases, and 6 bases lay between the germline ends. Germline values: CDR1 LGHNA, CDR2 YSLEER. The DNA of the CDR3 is TGCGCCAGCAGCCAAGGGGGGGAAAACATTCAGTACTTC. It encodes CASSQGGENIQYF.

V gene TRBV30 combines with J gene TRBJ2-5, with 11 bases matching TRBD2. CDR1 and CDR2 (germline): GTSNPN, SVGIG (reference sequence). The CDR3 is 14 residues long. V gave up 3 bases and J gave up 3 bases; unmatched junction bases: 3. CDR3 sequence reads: CAWSLTSGKETQYF. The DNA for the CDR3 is TGTGCCTGGAGCCTGACTAGCGGGAAAGAGACCCAGTACTTC.

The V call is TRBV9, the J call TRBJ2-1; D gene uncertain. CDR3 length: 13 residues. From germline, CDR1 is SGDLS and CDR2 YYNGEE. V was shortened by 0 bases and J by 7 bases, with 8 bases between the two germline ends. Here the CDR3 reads CASSVGPRNEQFF. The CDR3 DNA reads TGTGCCAGCAGCGTAGGCCCCAGGAATGAGCAGTTCTTC.

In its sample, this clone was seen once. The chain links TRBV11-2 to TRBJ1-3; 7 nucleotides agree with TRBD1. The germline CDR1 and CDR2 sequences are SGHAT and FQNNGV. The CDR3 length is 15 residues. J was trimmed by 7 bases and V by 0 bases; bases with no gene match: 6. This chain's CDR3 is CASSLDRTGPNTIYF. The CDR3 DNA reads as TGTGCCAGCAGCTTAGATAGGACAGGACCGAACACCATATATTTT.

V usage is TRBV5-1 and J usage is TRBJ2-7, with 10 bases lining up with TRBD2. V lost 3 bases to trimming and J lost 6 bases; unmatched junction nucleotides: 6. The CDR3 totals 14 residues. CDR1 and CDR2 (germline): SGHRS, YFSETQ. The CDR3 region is CASSWALAGAEQYF. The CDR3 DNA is TGCGCCAGCAGCTGGGCGCTAGCGGGAGCCGAGCAGTACTTC.

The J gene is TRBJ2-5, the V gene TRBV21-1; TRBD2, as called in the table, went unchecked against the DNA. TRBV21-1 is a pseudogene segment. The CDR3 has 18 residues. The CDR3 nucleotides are TGTGCCAGCAGCAAAGACCGTGGAGGGCAGCTAATTCAAGAGACCCAGTACTTC. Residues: CASSKDRGGQLIQETQYF.

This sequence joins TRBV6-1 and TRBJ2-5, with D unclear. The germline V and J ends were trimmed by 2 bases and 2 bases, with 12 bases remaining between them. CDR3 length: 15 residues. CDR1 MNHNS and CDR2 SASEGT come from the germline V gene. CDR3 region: CASSEYGRVQETQYF. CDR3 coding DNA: TGTGCCAGCAGTGAATATGGGCGAGTTCAAGAGACCCAGTACTTC.

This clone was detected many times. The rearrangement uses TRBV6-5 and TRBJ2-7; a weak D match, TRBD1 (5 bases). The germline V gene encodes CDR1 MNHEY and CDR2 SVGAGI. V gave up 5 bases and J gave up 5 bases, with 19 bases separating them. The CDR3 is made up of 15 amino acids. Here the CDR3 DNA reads TGTGCCAGCAGTAGGGTGCAGGGTTTGGTCAACGAGCAGTACTTC. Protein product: CASSRVQGLVNEQYF.

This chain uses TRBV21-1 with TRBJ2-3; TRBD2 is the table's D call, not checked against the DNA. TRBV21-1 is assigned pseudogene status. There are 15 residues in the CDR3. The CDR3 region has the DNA TGTGCCAGCAGCAGTCGGGGAGATAGCACAGATACGCAGTATTTT. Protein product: CASSSRGDSTDTQYF.

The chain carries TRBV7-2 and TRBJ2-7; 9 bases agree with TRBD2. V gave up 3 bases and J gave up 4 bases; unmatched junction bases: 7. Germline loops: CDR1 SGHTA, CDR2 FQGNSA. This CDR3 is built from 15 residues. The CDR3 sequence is CASSLGTSNRYEQYF. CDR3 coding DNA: TGTGCCAGCAGCTTGGGGACTAGCAATCGGTACGAGCAGTACTTC.

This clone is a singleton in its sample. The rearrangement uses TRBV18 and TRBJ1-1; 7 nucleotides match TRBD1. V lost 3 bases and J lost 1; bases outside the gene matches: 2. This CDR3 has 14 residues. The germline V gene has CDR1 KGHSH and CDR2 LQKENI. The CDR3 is CASSPGTENTEAFF. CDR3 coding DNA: TGTGCCAGCTCACCCGGGACAGAGAACACTGAAGCTTTCTTT.

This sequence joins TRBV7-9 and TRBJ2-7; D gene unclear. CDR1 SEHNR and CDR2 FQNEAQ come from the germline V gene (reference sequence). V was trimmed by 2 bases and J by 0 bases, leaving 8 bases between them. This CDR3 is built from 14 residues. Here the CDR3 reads CASSLTGFSYEQYF. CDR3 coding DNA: TGTGCCAGCAGCTTAACCGGGTTCTCCTACGAGCAGTACTTC.

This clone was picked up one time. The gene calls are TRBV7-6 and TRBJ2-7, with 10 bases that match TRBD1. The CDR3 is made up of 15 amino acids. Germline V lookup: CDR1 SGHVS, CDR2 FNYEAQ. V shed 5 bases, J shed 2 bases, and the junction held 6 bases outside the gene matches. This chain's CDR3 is CASSPTGGNAYEQYF. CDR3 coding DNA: TGTGCCAGCAGCCCGACAGGGGGCAATGCCTACGAGCAGTACTTC.